These 28 T cell receptor beta chains were all obtained from the same sample, sequenced in a study of cytomegalovirus exposure and HLA in healthy donors. Primers included in the PCR were 60 Vbeta and 13 Jbeta primers. Measured with immunoSEQ multiplex PCR; TCRdb has only the in-frame clones, and not every one. The sample includes around 120,000 clones, less than 65% seen only once; the top ten take roughly 10%. Sequenced sample: PBMCs. The receptors were gathered from a man aged 35 to 55 in good health and CMV-seropositive.

V gene TRBV7-8 combines with J gene TRBJ1-1; a weak D match, TRBD1 (5 bases). The CDR3 runs 15 residues. From germline, CDR1 is SGHVS and CDR2 FQNEAQ. Deletions cut 1 base from V and 4 bases from J, with 13 bases between. The CDR3 DNA is TGTGCCAGCAGCTTAGGTAGGGGAGGTTTCACTGAAGCTTTCTTT. It is translated as CASSLGRGGFTEAFF.

The rearrangement uses TRBV5-4 and TRBJ2-7, with a weak D call TRBD1 (5 bases). Trimming shortened V by 0 bases and J by 2 bases, and 12 bases separated the two germline ends. Germline lookup yields CDR1 SGHNT and CDR2 YYREEE (reference sequence). The CDR3 runs 15 residues. CDR3 DNA sequence: TGTGCCAGCAGCTTGGTGTCCAGGGTGACCTACGAGCAGTACTTC. It codes for CASSLVSRVTYEQYF.

As concerns this clone: Other nucleotide sequences from this sample produce the same CDR3. The rearrangement links TRBV6-5 to TRBJ2-7; 9 bases agree with TRBD1. CDR1 and CDR2 from the germline V gene are MNHEY and SVGAGI. J was trimmed by 4 bases and V by 3 bases; bases with no gene match: 10. The CDR3 loop spans 16 amino acids. The CDR3 region has the DNA TGTGCCAGCAGTTATTCATTCGGGACAGGGTCGTACGAGCAGTACTTC. Translating it yields CASSYSFGTGSYEQYF.

This chain joins TRBV5-6 and TRBJ2-1, with D possibly matching TRBD2 (6 bases). Germline V gives CDR1 SGHDT, CDR2 YYEEEE. The CDR3 runs 14 residues. V was trimmed by 3 bases and J by 0 bases, leaving 7 bases between them. The CDR3 bases are TGTGCCAGCAGCTGGGGGGACTCCTACAATGAGCAGTTCTTC. It codes for CASSWGDSYNEQFF. The full variable domain, its missing parts supplied by reference TRBV5-6 and TRBJ2-1, is DAGVTQSPTHLIKTRGQQVTLRCSPKSGHDTVSWYQQALGQGPQFIFQYYEEEERQRGNFPDRFSGHQFPNYSSELNVNALLLGDSALYLCASSWGDSYNEQFFGPGTRLTVL.

This clone appeared a few times. The rearrangement joins TRBV7-9 to TRBJ1-2, with a tentative D call TRBD1 (6 bases). CDR3 length: 13 amino acids. The germline V and J ends were trimmed by 1 base and 7 bases, with 10 bases remaining between them. Germline V CDR1 and CDR2: SEHNR, FQNEAQ (reference sequence). The CDR3 DNA sequence: TGTGCCAGCAGCTTAGAAGGGGGGGTTGGCTACACCTTC. Translated, it gives CASSLEGGVGYTF.

The gene calls are TRBV6-6 and TRBJ1-5; D is undetermined. Trimming stripped 6 bases from V and 7 bases from J, with 7 bases between. Looked up from germline, CDR1 is MNHNY and CDR2 is SVGAGI (reference sequence). The CDR3 runs to 11 residues. DNA for the CDR3: TGTGCCAGCAGATCGGGACAGCCCCAGCATTTT. Protein: CASRSGQPQHF.

The chain carries TRBV6-5 and TRBJ2-7; 10 positions agree with TRBD1. The CDR3 spans 15 residues. Germline V gene sequence: CDR1 MNHEY, CDR2 SVGAGI. J gave up 1 base and V 6 bases, and 6 bases lay outside the gene matches. CDR3: CASSPTGGESYEQYF. Here the CDR3 DNA reads TGTGCCAGCAGCCCGACAGGGGGCGAATCCTACGAGCAGTACTTC.

This chain connects TRBV7-6 to TRBJ2-1; 7 bases fit TRBD2. The CDR3 loop spans 17 amino acids. V dropped 4 bases and J dropped 3; count of bases not matched to a gene: 12. Germline CDR1 reads SGHVS; CDR2 reads FNYEAQ. In DNA form, the CDR3 reads TGTGCCAGCAGCTCTACACCAAAGGGACTACTCTACAATGAGCAGTTCTTC. Its translation: CASSSTPKGLLYNEQFF.

The J gene is TRBJ2-3, the V gene TRBV11-3; 9 bases match TRBD1. Trimming at V came to 5 bases and at J to 2 bases, leaving 5 bases not matched to a gene. The CDR3 runs 15 residues. Germline CDR1 reads SGHNT; CDR2 reads YENEEA. The CDR3 protein is CASSQGQGYTDTQYF. The CDR3 coding sequence is TGTGCCAGCAGCCAGGGACAGGGATACACAGATACGCAGTATTTT.

V and J are TRBV5-1 and TRBJ2-7; TRBD1 might be the D (5 bases). CDR1 and CDR2 from the germline V gene are SGHRS and YFSETQ. The length of the CDR3 is 15 residues. Trimming cost V 4 bases and J 0 bases, with 14 bases left between them. For the CDR3, the DNA is TGCGCCAGCAGCCGAGAGGACACGAGCTCCTACGAGCAGTACTTC. The encoded protein is CASSREDTSSYEQYF. Filled out from reference TRBV5-1 and TRBJ2-7, the complete variable domain reads KAGVTQTPRYLIKTRGQQVTLSCSPISGHRSVSWYQQTPGQGLQFLFEYFSETQRNKGNFPGRFSGRQFSNSRSEMNVSTLELGDSALYLCASSREDTSSYEQYFGPGTRLTVT.

This clone occurred a few times. J is TRBJ2-7 and V is TRBV28, with 7 nucleotides matching TRBD1. After removal of 3 bases from V and 6 bases from J, the junction contained 5 bases not matched to a gene. Germline CDR1 is MDHEN and CDR2 is SYDVKM. This CDR3 has 13 amino acids. The CDR3 protein is CASSFARGLEQYF. The CDR3 region has the DNA TGTGCCAGCAGTTTCGCGAGGGGGCTCGAGCAGTACTTC.

CDR3 nucleotides: TGTGCCAGCAGGGAACCGACAGGGGAGAACACTGAAGCTTTCTTT. The encoded protein is CASREPTGENTEAFF. The chain has TRBV28 and TRBJ1-1; 8 nucleotides align to TRBD1. Germline CDR1 is MDHEN and CDR2 is SYDVKM. J gave up 1 base and V 6 bases, and 7 bases lay outside the gene matches. The CDR3 length is 15 residues.

The gene calls are TRBV5-1 and TRBJ2-7; TRBD1 is a possible D gene (5 bases). Germline CDR1 and CDR2: SGHRS and YFSETQ. Trimming left V 1 base short and J 4 bases short, with 15 bases between. CDR3 length equals 15 residues. CDR3 in amino acids: CASSLLGAAGYEQYF. The CDR3 DNA reads TGCGCCAGCAGCTTGCTAGGGGCCGCCGGGTACGAGCAGTACTTC.

V is TRBV28 and J is TRBJ2-7; 8 positions agree with TRBD2. V lost 7 bases, J lost 5 bases, and 16 bases stayed unmatched. The CDR3 covers 16 residues. Germline V gene data show CDR1 as MDHEN and CDR2 as SYDVKM. The CDR3 loop is CASIRLAGDLRDEQYF. The CDR3 DNA follows: TGTGCCAGCATCCGGCTAGCGGGTGATCTCCGGGACGAGCAGTACTTC.

This clone showed up just a few times. V and J are TRBV11-2 and TRBJ1-6, with D unclear. Trimming left V 1 base short and J 7 bases short, with 11 bases between. This CDR3 is 15 amino acids long. The V gene's germline CDR1 is SGHAT and CDR2 FQNNGV. CDR3 protein: CASSLATGRNSPLHF. DNA for the CDR3: TGTGCCAGCAGCTTAGCAACGGGTAGGAATTCACCCCTCCACTTT.

The rearrangement joins TRBV10-3 to TRBJ2-7; D perhaps matches TRBD1 (5 bases). This CDR3 has 13 amino acids. Per germline, CDR1 ENHRY and CDR2 SYGVKD. V shed 4 bases and J shed 2 bases, with 9 bases lying between them. CDR3 DNA sequence: TGTGCCATCAGTGCTCAGGGTACCTACGAGCAGTACTTC. Residues: CAISAQGTYEQYF.

This clone was detected once. The chain recombines TRBV15 with TRBJ1-5, with 7 nucleotides matching TRBD1. V lost 4 bases, J lost 3 bases, and 12 bases stayed unmatched. Per the germline V gene, CDR1 is LNHNV and CDR2 is YYDKDF (reference sequence). This CDR3 spans 17 amino acids. CDR3 loop: CATSTHRGQGHNQPQHF. In DNA form, the CDR3 reads TGTGCCACCAGCACCCACAGGGGTCAGGGTCACAATCAGCCCCAGCATTTT.

The V and J genes are TRBV7-9 and TRBJ1-2; TRBD1 matches at 7 bases. CDR1 and CDR2 (germline): SEHNR, FQNEAQ (reference sequence). The CDR3 extends over 17 amino acids. The V and J ends lost 5 bases and 6 bases, in that order; junction bases with no gene match: 18. DNA for the CDR3: TGTGCCAGCAGCCCGCGTGAAAGGGACAGTCCATCGGATGGCTACACCTTC. Translation gives CASSPRERDSPSDGYTF.

In the case of this clone: Other DNA sequences in this sample translate to the same CDR3. This chain joins TRBV9 and TRBJ1-5, with 10 nucleotides matching TRBD1. Germline CDR1 and CDR2: SGDLS and YYNGEE. V gave up 3 bases and J gave up 7 bases; unmatched junction bases: 4. There are 14 residues in the CDR3. The CDR3 sequence is CASSATGGDQPQHF. CDR3 nucleotide sequence: TGTGCCAGCAGCGCGACAGGGGGCGACCAGCCCCAGCATTTT.

On this clone: This sample also contains other DNA sequences that code for the same CDR3. The chain recombines TRBV7-2 with TRBJ2-1; 8 nucleotides align to TRBD2. J lost 8 bases, V lost 5 bases, and 14 bases had no gene match. Germline V gene data show CDR1 as SGHTA and CDR2 as FQGNSA. The CDR3 sequence is 16 residues long. The CDR3 DNA reads TGTGCCAGCAGCCGGGGGGGGCTAGCGGCTTCGTATGAGCAGTTCTTC. The encoded protein is CASSRGGLAASYEQFF.

This clone was observed a few times. The CDR3 is CASSNGNYYEQYF. The CDR3 bases are TGTGCCAGCAGCAATGGCAACTACTACGAGCAGTACTTC. The chain joins TRBV28 to TRBJ2-7; no firm D call. From germline, CDR1 is MDHEN and CDR2 SYDVKM. The CDR3 covers 13 residues. V dropped 6 bases and J dropped 3 bases, with 12 bases sitting between them.

The chain links TRBV12-5 to TRBJ1-2; D unclear. CDR1 is LGHNT and CDR2 is FRNRAP in the germline V gene. Trimming left V 5 bases short and J 4 bases short, with 11 bases between. This CDR3 contains 13 residues. The CDR3 loop is CASGQTTLYGYTF. The CDR3 nucleotides are TGTGCTAGTGGTCAGACAACGCTCTATGGCTACACCTTC. Variable domain in full (rest from reference TRBV12-5 and TRBJ1-2): DARVTQTPRHKVTEMGQEVTMRCQPILGHNTVFWYRQTMMQGLELLAYFRNRAPLDDSGMPKDRFSAEMPDATLATLKIQPSEPRDSAVYFCASGQTTLYGYTFGSGTRLTVV.

V and J are TRBV7-2 and TRBJ2-1; 8 bases are shared with TRBD2. The CDR3 totals 15 residues. Losses at the gene ends were 1 base for V and 6 bases for J; bases not matched to a gene: 5. Germline-derived CDR1 and CDR2 are SGHTA and FQGNSA. The CDR3 spells CASSLVTSGSNEQFF. In nucleotides, the CDR3 is TGTGCCAGCAGCTTAGTGACAAGCGGGAGCAATGAGCAGTTCTTC. The complete variable domain, with remaining parts taken from reference TRBV7-2 and TRBJ2-1, reads GAGVSQSPSNKVTEKGKDVELRCDPISGHTALYWYRQSLGQGLEFLIYFQGNSAPDKSGLPSDRFSAERTGGSVSTLTIQRTQQEDSAVYLCASSLVTSGSNEQFFGPGTRLTVL.

The gene calls are TRBV10-2 and TRBJ2-1, with 13 bases matching TRBD2. This CDR3 contains 16 residues. Germline V gene lookup returns CDR1 WSHSY and CDR2 SAAADI. V gave up 5 bases and J gave up 8 bases; unmatched junction bases: 9. CDR3 sequence: CASSTILAGGQDEQFF. The CDR3 DNA sequence: TGCGCCAGCAGTACCATACTAGCGGGGGGGCAGGATGAGCAGTTCTTC.

This clone was recorded a few times. This chain connects TRBV5-1 to TRBJ1-4, with no clear D. V dropped 0 bases and J dropped 5 bases, with 14 bases sitting between them. Germline CDR1 is SGHRS and CDR2 is YFSETQ. The CDR3 is 16 residues long. CDR3 region: CASSLVFAERNEKLFF. The CDR3 DNA reads TGCGCCAGCAGCTTGGTATTCGCCGAACGGAATGAAAAACTGTTTTTT.

V usage is TRBV5-1 and J usage is TRBJ2-3, with D unclear. The CDR3 runs to 14 residues. Germline CDR1 SGHRS, CDR2 YFSETQ. Trimming cost V 0 bases and J 4 bases, with 9 bases left between them. CDR3 loop: CASSLERPSDTQYF. CDR3 in DNA: TGCGCCAGCAGCTTGGAGAGGCCGTCAGATACGCAGTATTTT.

The chain carries TRBV5-4 and TRBJ2-3, with 8 nucleotides matching TRBD2. This CDR3 spans 15 amino acids. J gave up 1 base and V 4 bases, and 5 bases lay outside the gene matches. Germline-derived CDR1 and CDR2 are SGHNT and YYREEE (reference sequence). The CDR3 loop reads CASSAGGSGTDTQYF. CDR3 nucleotides: TGTGCCAGCAGCGCGGGGGGATCTGGCACAGATACGCAGTATTTT.

V usage is TRBV4-1 and J usage is TRBJ2-1; 8 bases fit TRBD1. Germline V gives CDR1 MGHRA, CDR2 YSYEKL. Unmatched junction bases numbered 14, after V lost 0 bases and J lost 7 bases. This CDR3 is 18 amino acids long. CDR3 residues: CASSQEGGAGGLGNEQFF. CDR3 DNA sequence: TGCGCCAGCAGCCAAGAAGGTGGAGCAGGGGGCTTGGGGAATGAGCAGTTCTTC.